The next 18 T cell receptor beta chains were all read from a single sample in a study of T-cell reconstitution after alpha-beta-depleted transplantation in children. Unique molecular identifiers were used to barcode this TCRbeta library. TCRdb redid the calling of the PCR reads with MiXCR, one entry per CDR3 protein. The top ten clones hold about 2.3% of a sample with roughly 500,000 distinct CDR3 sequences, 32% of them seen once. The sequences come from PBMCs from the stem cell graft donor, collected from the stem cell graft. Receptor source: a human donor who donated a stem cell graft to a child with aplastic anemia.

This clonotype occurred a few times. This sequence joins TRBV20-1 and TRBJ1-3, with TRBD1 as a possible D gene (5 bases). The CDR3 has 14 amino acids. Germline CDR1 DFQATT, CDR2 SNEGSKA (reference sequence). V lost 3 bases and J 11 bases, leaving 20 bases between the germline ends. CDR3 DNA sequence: TGCAGTGCTAGCCATCGTGAGGGACGAAGGGCCATATATTTT. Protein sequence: CSASHREGRRAIYF.

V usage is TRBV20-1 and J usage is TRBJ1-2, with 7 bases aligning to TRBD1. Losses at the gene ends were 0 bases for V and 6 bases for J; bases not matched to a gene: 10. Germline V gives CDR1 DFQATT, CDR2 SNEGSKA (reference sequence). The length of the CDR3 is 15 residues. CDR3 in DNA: TGCAGTGCTAGAGATTATTTGAGGGGGCCAAATGGCTACACCTTC. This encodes CSARDYLRGPNGYTF.

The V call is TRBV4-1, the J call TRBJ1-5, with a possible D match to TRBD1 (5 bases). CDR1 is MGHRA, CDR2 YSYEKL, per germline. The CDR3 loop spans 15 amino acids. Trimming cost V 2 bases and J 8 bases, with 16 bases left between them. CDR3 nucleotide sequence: TGCGCCAGCAGCCAACAGGGCCTCGAAAATGAGCCCCAGCATTTT. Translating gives CASSQQGLENEPQHF.

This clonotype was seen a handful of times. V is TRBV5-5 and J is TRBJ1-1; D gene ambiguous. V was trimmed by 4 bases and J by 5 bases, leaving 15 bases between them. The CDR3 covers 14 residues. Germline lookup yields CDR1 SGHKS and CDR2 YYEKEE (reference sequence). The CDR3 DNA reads TGTGCCAGCAGCCCGGACGGTGGTCGGACTGAAGCTTTCTTT. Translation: CASSPDGGRTEAFF.

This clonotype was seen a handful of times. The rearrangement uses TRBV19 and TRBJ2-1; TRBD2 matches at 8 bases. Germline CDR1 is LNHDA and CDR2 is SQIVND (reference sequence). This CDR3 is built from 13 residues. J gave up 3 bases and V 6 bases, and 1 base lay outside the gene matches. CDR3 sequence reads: CASRSGSYNEQFF. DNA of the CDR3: TGTGCCAGTAGGAGCGGGAGCTACAATGAGCAGTTCTTC.

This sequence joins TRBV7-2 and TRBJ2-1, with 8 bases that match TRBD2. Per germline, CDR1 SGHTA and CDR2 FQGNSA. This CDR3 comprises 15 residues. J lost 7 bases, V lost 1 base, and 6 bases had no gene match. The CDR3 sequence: CASSLDSERGNEQFF. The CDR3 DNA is TGTGCCAGCAGCTTAGATAGCGAGCGGGGGAATGAGCAGTTCTTC.

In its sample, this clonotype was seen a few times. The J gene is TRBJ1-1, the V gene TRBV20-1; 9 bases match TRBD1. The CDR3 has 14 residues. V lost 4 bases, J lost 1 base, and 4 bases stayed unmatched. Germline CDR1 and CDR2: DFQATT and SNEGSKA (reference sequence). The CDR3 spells CSATLTGGNTEAFF. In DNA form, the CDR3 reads TGCAGTGCTACCTTGACAGGGGGGAACACTGAAGCTTTCTTT.

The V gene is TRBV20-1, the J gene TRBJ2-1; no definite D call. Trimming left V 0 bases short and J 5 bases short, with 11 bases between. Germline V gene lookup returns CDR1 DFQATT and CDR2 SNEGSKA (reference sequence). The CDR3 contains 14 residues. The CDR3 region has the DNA TGCAGTGCTAGAGAGACGGGTCAGAACAATGAGCAGTTCTTC. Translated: CSARETGQNNEQFF.

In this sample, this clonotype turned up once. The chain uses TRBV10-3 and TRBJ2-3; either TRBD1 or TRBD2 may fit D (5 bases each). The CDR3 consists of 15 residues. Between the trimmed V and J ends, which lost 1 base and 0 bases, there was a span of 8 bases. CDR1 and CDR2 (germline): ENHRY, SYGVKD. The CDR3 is CAISEWGSSTDTQYF. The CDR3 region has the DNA TGTGCCATCAGTGAGTGGGGGTCGAGCACAGATACGCAGTATTTT.

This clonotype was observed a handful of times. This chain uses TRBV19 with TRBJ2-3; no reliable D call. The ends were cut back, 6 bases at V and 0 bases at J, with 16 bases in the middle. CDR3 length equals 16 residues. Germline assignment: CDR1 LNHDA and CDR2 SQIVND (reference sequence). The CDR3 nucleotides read TGTGCCAGTAGCAGAGGTTTCACCCCTAGCACAGATACGCAGTATTTT. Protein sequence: CASSRGFTPSTDTQYF.

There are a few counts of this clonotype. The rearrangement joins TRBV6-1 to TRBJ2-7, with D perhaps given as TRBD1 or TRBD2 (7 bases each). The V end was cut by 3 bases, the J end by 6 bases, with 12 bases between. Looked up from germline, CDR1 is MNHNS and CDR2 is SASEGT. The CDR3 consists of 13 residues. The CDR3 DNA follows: TGTGCCAGCAGTGACGGCAGGGGGGGCGAGCAGTACTTC. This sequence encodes CASSDGRGGEQYF.

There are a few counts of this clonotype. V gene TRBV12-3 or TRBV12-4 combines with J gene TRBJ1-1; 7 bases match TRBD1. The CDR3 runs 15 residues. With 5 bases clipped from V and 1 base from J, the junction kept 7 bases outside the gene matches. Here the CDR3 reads CASSLRQGPNTEAFF. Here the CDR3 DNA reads TGTGCCAGCAGTCTCCGACAGGGCCCGAACACTGAAGCTTTCTTT.

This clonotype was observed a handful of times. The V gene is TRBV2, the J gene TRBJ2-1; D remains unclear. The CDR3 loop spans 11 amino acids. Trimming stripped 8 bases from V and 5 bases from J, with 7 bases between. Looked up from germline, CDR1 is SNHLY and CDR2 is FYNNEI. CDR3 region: CASGRDNEQFF. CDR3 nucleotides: TGTGCCAGCGGACGAGACAATGAGCAGTTCTTC.

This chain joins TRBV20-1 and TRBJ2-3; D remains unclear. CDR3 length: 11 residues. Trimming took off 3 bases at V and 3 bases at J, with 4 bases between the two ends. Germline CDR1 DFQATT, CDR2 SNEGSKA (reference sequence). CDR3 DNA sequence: TGCAGTGCTAGCTTGACAGATACGCAGTATTTT. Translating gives CSASLTDTQYF.

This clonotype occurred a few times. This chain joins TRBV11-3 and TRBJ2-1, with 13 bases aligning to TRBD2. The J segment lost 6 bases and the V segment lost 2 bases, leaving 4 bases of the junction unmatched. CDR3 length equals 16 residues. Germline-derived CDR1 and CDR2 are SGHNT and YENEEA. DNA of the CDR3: TGTGCCAGCAGCTTATTGACTAGCGGGAGGAGCAATGAGCAGTTCTTC. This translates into CASSLLTSGRSNEQFF.

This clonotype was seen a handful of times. CDR3 sequence (DNA): TGTGCCAGCAGTCTAACAGGGGGCCGCACAGATACGCAGTATTTT. It codes for CASSLTGGRTDTQYF. This chain joins TRBV12-3 or TRBV12-4 and TRBJ2-3; 9 bases agree with TRBD1. Losses at the gene ends were 5 bases for V and 1 base for J; bases not matched to a gene: 4. The length of the CDR3 is 15 residues.

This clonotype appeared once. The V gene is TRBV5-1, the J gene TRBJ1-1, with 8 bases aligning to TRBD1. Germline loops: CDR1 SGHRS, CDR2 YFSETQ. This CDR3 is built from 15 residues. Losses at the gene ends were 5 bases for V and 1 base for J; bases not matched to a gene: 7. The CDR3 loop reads CASRVQGGANTEAFF. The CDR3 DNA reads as TGCGCCAGCAGGGTACAGGGGGGGGCGAACACTGAAGCTTTCTTT.

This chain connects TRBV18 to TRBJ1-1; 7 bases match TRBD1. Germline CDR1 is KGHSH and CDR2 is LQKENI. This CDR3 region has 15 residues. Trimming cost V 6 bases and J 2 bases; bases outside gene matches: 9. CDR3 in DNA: TGTGCCAGCTCCCGGAGGGGACAGCTAAACACTGAAGCTTTCTTT. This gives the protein CASSRRGQLNTEAFF.